The sequence of this T cell receptor beta chain was determined in a study of CD8 T cells in ankylosing spondylitis (dated by TCRdb to the late 2010s). With respect to the entire study: To find TCR variants linked to disease, the study profiled T cell receptor beta repertoires in ankylosing spondylitis patients and healthy donors. The full study cohort comprised 25 ankylosing spondylitis patients and approximately 100 healthy donors. Peripheral blood was sampled, and synovial fluid was additionally collected from ankylosing spondylitis patients. What the study reported, not specific to this receptor: In peripheral blood, the disease-linked clones were found at relatively low frequencies and had a CD8+ phenotype. According to the report, matched synovial fluid samples from ankylosing spondylitis patients were significantly enriched for the disease-linked clones. Blood from ankylosing spondylitis patients appeared to be characterized by a TCR beta motif composed of several highly homologous amino acid variants. Some motif variants were previously reported in synovial fluid and blood of reactive arthritis patients, suggesting common disease-initiation mechanisms.

The sequencing machine was an Illumina HiSeq 2500. Quantitative 5'-RACE with molecular barcodes was the method used to prepare the TCR beta libraries. The authors' pipeline ran thus. To identify disease-linked TCR variants, a new computational method was used, one built on a probabilistic model of VDJ rearrangement. The public sequencing data were trimmed at Q25 with fastp and processed into clonotypes with MiXCR by TCRdb, which kept only in-frame beta chains. Duplicate CDR3 protein sequences are folded into a single record with the most common DNA and genes. TCRdb's processing, not the authors', yielded these V and J calls. The sample table holds a few hundred thousand distinct CDR3 sequences, of which 10% to 15% were seen once. The top ten clonotypes cover approximately 6.3% of the sample. On this clonotype itself: Its binding antigen is unknown. Base qualities are missing; no much larger clone stands one base away.

Sequenced material: blood, either unsorted or a sorted T cell fraction (not recorded which). This TCR derives from a male donor with ankylosing spondylitis.

CDR3 region: CSAQRAAEAFF. The DNA reads TGCAGTGCACAGCGGGCGGCTGAAGCTTTCTTT. The chain is made from TRBV20-1 and TRBJ1-1; too little of a D gene remains to name it. The junction carries 11 bases between V and J, which are trimmed by 6 bases and 6 bases respectively. The germline V gene (reference sequence) yields DFQATT for CDR1 and SNEGSKA for CDR2. Counted from cysteine to phenylalanine, this CDR3 has 11 amino acids. Just CDR3 DNA is preserved here, 33 bases in frame from base 1.